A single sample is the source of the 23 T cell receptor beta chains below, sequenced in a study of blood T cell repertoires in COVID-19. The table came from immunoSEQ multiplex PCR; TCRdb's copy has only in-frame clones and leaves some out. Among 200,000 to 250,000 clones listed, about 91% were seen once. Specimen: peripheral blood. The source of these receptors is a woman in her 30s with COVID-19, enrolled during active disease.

CDR3 bases: TGTGCCAGCAGTTACTCGCGGGACCCCAACACCGGGGAGCTGTTTTTT. This encodes CASSYSRDPNTGELFF. The chain couples TRBV6-5 to TRBJ2-2, with D possibly matching TRBD2 (6 bases). Germline V gives CDR1 MNHEY, CDR2 SVGAGI. Trimming pared 0 bases from V and 2 bases from J, leaving 10 bases between. This CDR3 is built from 16 residues.

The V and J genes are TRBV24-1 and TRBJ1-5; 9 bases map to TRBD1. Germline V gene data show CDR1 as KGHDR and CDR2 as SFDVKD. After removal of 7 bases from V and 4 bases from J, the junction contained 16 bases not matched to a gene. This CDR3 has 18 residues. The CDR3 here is CATSSQYRTGADNQPQHF. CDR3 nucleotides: TGTGCCACCAGCAGTCAGTACAGGACAGGGGCGGATAATCAGCCCCAGCATTTT.

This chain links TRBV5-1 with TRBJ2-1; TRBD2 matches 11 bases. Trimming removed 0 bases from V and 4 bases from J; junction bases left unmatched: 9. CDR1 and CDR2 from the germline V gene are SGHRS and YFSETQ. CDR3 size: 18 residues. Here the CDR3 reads CASSLGPRVAGGYNEQFF. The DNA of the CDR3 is TGCGCCAGCAGCTTGGGCCCCCGCGTAGCGGGAGGGTACAATGAGCAGTTCTTC.

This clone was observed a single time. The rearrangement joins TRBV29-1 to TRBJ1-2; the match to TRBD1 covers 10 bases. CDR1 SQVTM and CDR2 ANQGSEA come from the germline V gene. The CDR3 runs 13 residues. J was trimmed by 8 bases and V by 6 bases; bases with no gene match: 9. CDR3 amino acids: CSVDRGHVRGYTF. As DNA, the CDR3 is TGCAGCGTAGACAGGGGGCATGTAAGAGGCTACACCTTC.

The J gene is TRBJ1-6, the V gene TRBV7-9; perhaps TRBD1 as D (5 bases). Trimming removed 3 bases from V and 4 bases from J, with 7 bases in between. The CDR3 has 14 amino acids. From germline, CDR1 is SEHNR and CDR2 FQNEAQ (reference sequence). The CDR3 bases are TGTGCCAGCAGCTTCGACAGTTATAATTCACCCCTCCACTTT. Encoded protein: CASSFDSYNSPLHF.

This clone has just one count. For the CDR3, the DNA is TGTGCCAGCAGCCTGAATGACAGACCACGTAATGAAAAACTGTTTTTT. Translated, it gives CASSLNDRPRNEKLFF. The chain links TRBV7-8 to TRBJ1-4, with a weak D call TRBD1 (5 bases). The germline V gene has CDR1 SGHVS and CDR2 FQNEAQ. The CDR3 totals 16 residues. Trimming shortened V by 5 bases and J by 4 bases, and 17 bases separated the two germline ends.

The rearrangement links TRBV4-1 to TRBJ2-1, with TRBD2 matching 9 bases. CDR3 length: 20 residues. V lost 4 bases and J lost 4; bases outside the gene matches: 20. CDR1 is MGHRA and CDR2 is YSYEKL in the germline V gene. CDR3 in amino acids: CASSPYKSSGKGSMYNEQFF. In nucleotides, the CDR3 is TGCGCCAGCAGCCCGTACAAGTCTAGCGGGAAAGGTTCAATGTACAATGAGCAGTTCTTC.

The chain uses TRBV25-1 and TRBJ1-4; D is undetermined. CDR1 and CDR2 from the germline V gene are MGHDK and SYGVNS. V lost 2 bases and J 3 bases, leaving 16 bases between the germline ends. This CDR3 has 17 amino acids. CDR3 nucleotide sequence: TGTGCCAGCAGTGAAGTGAAACAGACCGATGCTAATGAAAAACTGTTTTTT. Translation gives CASSEVKQTDANEKLFF.

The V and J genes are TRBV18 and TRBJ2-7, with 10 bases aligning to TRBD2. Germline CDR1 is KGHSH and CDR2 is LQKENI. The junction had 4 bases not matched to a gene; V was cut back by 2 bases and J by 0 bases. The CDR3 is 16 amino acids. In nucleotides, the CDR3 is TGTGCCAGCTCACCAGGGCTAGCGGGGGTCTCCTACGAGCAGTACTTC. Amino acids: CASSPGLAGVSYEQYF.

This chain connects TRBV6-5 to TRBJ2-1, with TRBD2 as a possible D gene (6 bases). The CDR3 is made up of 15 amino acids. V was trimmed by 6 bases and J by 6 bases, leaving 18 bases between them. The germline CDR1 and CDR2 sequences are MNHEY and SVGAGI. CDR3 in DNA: TGTGCCAGCAGCGCGGGGCAGGGAAGGGTCAATGAGCAGTTCTTC. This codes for CASSAGQGRVNEQFF.

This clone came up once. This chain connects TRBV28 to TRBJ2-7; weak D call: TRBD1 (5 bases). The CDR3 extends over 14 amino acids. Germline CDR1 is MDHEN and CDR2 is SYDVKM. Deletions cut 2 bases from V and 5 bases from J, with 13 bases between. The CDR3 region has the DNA TGTGCCAGCAGTTTACCCCAGGGTGGGGACGAGCAGTACTTC. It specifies CASSLPQGGDEQYF.

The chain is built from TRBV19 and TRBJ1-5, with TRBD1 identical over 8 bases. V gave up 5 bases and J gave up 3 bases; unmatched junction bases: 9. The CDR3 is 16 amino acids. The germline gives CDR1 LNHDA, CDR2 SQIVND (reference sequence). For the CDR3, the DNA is TGTGCCAGTAGTCTCTCGACAGGGGCTAACAATCAGCCCCAGCATTTT. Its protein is CASSLSTGANNQPQHF.

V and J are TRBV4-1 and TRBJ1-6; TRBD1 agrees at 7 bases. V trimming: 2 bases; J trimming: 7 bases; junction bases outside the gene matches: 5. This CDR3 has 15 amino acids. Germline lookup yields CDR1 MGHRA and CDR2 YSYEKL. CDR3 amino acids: CASSQTGTVNSPLHF. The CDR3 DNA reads TGCGCCAGCAGCCAAACCGGGACAGTAAATTCACCCCTCCACTTT.

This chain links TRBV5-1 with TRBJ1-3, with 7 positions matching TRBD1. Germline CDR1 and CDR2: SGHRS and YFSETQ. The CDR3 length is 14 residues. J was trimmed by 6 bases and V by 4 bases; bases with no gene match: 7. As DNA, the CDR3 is TGCGCCAGCAGCCCTGGGACAGCCTTAAACACCATATATTTT. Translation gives CASSPGTALNTIYF.

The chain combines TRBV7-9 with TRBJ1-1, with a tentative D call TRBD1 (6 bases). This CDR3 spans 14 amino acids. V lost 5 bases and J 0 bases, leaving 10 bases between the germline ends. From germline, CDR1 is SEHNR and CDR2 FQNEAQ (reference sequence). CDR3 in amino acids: CASSEQGLNTEAFF. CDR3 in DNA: TGTGCCAGCAGCGAGCAGGGGTTGAACACTGAAGCTTTCTTT.

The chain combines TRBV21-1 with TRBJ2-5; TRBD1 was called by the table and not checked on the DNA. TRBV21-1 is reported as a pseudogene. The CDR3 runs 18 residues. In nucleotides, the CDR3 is TGTGCCAGCAGTGCCTCGGACAGGGTCTGGCTACGCCAAGAGACCCAGTACTTC. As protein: CASSASDRVWLRQETQYF.

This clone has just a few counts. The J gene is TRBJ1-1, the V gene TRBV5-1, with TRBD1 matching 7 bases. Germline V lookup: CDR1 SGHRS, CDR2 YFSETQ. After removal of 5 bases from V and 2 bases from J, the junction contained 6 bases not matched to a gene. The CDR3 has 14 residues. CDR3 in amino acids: CASRSGQPNTEAFF. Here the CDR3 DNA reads TGCGCCAGCAGATCGGGACAGCCCAACACTGAAGCTTTCTTT.

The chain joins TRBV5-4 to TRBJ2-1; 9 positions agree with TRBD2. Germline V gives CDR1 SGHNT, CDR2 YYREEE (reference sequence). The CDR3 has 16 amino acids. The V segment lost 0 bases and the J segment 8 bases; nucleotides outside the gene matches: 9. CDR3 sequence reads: CASSLAGRGGVDEQFF. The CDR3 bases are TGTGCCAGCAGCTTGGCCGGGCGGGGGGGTGTGGATGAGCAGTTCTTC.

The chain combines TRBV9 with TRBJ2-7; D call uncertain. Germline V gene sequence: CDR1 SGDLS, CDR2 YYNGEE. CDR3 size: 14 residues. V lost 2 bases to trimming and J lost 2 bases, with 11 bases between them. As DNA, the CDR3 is TGTGCCAGCAGCGTGTCAGGAAACGCCTACGAGCAGTACTTC. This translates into CASSVSGNAYEQYF.

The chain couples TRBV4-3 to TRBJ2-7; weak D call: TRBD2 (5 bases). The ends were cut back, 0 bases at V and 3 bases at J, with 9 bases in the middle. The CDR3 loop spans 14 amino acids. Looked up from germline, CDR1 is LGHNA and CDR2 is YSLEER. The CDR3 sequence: CASSQDFGDYEQYF. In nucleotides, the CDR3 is TGCGCCAGCAGCCAAGATTTCGGGGACTACGAGCAGTACTTC.

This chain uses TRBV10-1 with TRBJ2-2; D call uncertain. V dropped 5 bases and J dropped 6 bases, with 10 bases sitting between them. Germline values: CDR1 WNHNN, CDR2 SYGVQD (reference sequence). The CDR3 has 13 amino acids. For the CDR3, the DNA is TGCGCCAGCAGTTCACAGAGTCCCGGGGAGCTGTTTTTT. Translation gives CASSSQSPGELFF.

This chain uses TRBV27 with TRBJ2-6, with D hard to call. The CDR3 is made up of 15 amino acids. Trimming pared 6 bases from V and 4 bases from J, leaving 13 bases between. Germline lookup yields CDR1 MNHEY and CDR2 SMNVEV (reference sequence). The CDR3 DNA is TGTGCCAGCAGCCCCGTACTCGGGGGGGCCAACGTCCTGACTTTC. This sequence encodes CASSPVLGGANVLTF.

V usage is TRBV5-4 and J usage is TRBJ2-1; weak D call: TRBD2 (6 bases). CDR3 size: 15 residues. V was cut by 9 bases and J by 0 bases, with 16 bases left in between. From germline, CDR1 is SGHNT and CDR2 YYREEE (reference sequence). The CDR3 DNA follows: TGTGCCACATCCGACGGAGGGTTCTCCTACAATGAGCAGTTCTTC. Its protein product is CATSDGGFSYNEQFF.